This T cell receptor (beta chain) came from a study of CD8+ T cells in alopecia areata. About the study: The study gave treated patients oral tofacitinib at 5 to 10 mg twice daily. Tofacitinib continued for 6 to 18 months and was then withheld for 6 months.

This clone was observed a few times. Its cognate antigen is unknown. Extracted RNA was reverse transcribed into cDNA, the sequencing template. The table came from immunoSEQ multiplex PCR; TCRdb's copy has only in-frame clones and leaves some out. The table has some 100,000 clones, roughly two fifths seen once. With 2 bases removed from V and 8 bases from J, the gap between germline ends came to 22 bases. This CDR3 is built from 16 residues. Per germline, CDR1 SQVTM and CDR2 ANQGSEA. Notes on the study in general: Relative to normal scalp, lesional scalp, especially alopecia totalis/universalis, showed higher clonality. Among patients, TCR sharing was less clear than in mice, a difference possibly due in part to HLA diversity in the patient population.

The chain uses TRBV29-1 and TRBJ2-1, with D tentatively TRBD2 (6 bases). The specimen sequenced was CD4+ T cells sorted from blood. This TCR was sampled from a human donor with alopecia areata. Here the CDR3 DNA reads TGCAGCGTTGAAACTCACAGCTATCTAGCGAACGATGAGCAGTTCTTC. Its translation is CSVETHSYLANDEQFF.